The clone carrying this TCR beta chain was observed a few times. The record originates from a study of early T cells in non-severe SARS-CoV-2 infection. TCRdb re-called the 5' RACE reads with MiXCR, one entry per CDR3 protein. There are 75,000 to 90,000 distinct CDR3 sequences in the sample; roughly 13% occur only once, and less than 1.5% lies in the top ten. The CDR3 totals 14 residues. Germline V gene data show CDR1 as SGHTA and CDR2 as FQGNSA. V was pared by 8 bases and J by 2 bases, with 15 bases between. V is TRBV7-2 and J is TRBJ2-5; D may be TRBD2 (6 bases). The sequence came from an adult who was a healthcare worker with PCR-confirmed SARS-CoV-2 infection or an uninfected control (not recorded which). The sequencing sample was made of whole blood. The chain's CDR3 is CASGALATQETQYF. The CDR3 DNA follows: TGTGCCAGCGGCGCCCTAGCGACACAAGAGACCCAGTACTTC.